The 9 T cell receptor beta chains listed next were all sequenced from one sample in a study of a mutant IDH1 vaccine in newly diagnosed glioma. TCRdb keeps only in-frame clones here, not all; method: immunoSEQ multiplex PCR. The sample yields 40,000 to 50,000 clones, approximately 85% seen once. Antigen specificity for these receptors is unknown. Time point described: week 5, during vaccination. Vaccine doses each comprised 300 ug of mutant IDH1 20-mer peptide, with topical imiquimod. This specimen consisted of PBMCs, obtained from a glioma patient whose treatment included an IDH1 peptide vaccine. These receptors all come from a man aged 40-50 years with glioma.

CDR3 in amino acids: CSVSRGPTGELFF. CDR3 in DNA: TGCAGCGTTAGCAGGGGACCCACCGGGGAGCTGTTTTTT. The chain joins TRBV29-1 to TRBJ2-2, with D tentatively TRBD1 (6 bases). This CDR3 has 13 amino acids. Trimming took off 5 bases at V and 4 bases at J, with 11 bases between the two ends. The V gene's germline CDR1 is SQVTM and CDR2 ANQGSEA.

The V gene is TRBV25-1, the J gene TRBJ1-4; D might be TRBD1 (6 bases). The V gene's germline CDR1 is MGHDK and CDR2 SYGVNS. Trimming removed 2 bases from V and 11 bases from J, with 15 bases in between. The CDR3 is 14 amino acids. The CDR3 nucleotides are TGTGCCAGCAGTGAAGCAGGTGGGGGGCAGAAACTGTTTTTT. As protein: CASSEAGGGQKLFF.

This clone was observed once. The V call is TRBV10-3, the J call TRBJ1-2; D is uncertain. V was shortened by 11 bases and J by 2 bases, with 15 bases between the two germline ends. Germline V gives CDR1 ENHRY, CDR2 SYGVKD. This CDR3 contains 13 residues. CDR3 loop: CASSDLINYGYTF. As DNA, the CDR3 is TGTGCCTCGTCGGACTTAATAAACTATGGCTACACCTTC.

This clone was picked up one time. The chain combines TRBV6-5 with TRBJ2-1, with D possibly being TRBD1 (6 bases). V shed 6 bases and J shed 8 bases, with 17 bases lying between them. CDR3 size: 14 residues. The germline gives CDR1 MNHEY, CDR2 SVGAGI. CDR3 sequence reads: CASRDTAGDDEQFF. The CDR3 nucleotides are TGTGCCAGCAGAGATACCGCAGGGGACGATGAGCAGTTCTTC.

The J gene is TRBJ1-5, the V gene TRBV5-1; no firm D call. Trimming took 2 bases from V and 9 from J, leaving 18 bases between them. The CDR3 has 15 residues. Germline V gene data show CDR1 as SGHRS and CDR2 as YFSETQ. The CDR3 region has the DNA TGCGCCAGCAGCTTAACCCGGGCTTGGCGGGGGCCCCAGCATTTT. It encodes CASSLTRAWRGPQHF.

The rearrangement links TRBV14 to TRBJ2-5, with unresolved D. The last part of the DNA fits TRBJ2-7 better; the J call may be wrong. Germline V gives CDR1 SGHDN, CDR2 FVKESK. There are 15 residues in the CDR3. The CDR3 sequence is CASSQVEALPYEQYF. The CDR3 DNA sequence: TGTGCCAGCAGCCAAGTAGAAGCGCTTCCCTACGAGCAGTACTTC.

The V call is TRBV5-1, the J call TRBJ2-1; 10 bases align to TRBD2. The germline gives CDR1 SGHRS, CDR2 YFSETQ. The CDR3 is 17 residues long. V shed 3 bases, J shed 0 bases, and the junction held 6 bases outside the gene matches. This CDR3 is CASSSRLAGSSYNEQFF. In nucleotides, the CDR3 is TGCGCCAGCAGCTCAAGACTAGCGGGCAGCTCCTACAATGAGCAGTTCTTC.

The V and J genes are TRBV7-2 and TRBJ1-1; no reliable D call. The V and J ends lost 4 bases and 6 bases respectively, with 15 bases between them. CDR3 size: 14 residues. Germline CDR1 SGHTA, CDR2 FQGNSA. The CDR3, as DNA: TGTGCCAGCAGCTCCCTGAGCAGATTAGCTGAAGCTTTCTTT. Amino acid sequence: CASSSLSRLAEAFF.

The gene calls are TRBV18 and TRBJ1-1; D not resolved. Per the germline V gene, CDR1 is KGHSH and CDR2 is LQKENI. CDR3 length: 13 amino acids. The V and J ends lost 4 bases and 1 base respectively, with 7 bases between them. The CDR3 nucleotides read TGTGCCAGCTCACGTGACCCGAACACTGAAGCTTTCTTT. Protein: CASSRDPNTEAFF.